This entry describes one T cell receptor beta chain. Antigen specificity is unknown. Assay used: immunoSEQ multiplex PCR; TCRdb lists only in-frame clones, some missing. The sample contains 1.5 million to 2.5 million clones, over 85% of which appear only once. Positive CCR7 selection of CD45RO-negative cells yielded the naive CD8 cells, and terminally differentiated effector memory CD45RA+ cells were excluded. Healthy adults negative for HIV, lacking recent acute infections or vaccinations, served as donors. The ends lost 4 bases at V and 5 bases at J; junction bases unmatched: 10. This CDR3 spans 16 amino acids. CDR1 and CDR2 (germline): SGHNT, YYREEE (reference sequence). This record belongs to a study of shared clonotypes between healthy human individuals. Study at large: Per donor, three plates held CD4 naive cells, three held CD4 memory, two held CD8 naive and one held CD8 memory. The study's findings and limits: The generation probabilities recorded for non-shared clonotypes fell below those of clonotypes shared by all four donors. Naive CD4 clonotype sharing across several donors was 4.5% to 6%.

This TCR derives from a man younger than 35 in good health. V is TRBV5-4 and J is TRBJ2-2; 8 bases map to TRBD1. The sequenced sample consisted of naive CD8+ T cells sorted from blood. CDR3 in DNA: TGTGCCAGCAGCCCGACCCGAGGACAGGGAACCGGGGAGCTGTTTTTT. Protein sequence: CASSPTRGQGTGELFF.